These 25 T cell receptor beta chains came from one sample sequenced in a study of T cells in severe cutaneous drug reactions. TCR subtype-specific primers in iRepertoire multiplex PCR prepared libraries for bulk and single-cell sequencing. For each CDR3 protein, TCRdb gives one entry from its re-call of the multiplex PCR reads, without DNA. The listing records 9,500 or so distinct CDR3 sequences. The patients sequenced had a carbamazepine-induced Stevens-Johnson syndrome or toxic epidermal necrolysis reaction. The sample consisted of cells from a skin blister. The source of these receptors is a human donor with Stevens-Johnson syndrome, a severe cutaneous drug reaction.

Frequency places this clonotype as medium-sized. The V call is TRBV20-1, the J call TRBJ2-1; the TCRdb call, TRBD2, lacks DNA for checking. Germline V gene lookup returns CDR1 DFQATT and CDR2 SNEGSKA (reference sequence). The CDR3 length is 15 residues. This CDR3 reads CSARTSGASENEQFF.

By frequency, this clonotype registers medium-sized. This sequence joins TRBV20-1 and TRBJ2-7; TCRdb gives TRBD1 as the D gene, but with no DNA this cannot be confirmed. The CDR3 spans 15 residues. Germline V gene sequence: CDR1 DFQATT, CDR2 SNEGSKA (reference sequence). CDR3 protein: CSARGDRVSPNEQYF.

The chain employs TRBV29-1 and TRBJ2-1; as DNA is missing, the TRBD2 call by TCRdb cannot be tested. The germline gives CDR1 SQVTM, CDR2 ANQGSEA. The CDR3 spans 13 residues. The CDR3: CSVLTSDGFGQFF.

The chain is built from TRBV20-1 and TRBJ1-1; checking the TCRdb D call of TRBD1 is not possible without DNA. This CDR3 comprises 11 residues. The germline V gene encodes CDR1 DFQATT and CDR2 SNEGSKA (reference sequence). The CDR3 region is CSARDTGGDFF.

The gene calls are TRBV20-1 and TRBJ2-5; the D call from TCRdb, TRBD2, cannot be confirmed without DNA. Germline assignment: CDR1 DFQATT and CDR2 SNEGSKA (reference sequence). There are 14 residues in the CDR3. The CDR3 region is CSASWDSAQETQYF.

Frequency places this clonotype as medium-sized. This CDR3 reads CSARGGHSLTDTQYF. The genes are TRBV20-1 and TRBJ2-3; TCRdb names TRBD1, which stays unverified in the absence of DNA. This CDR3 comprises 15 residues. CDR1 and CDR2 from the germline V gene are DFQATT and SNEGSKA (reference sequence).

This chain links TRBV10-3 with TRBJ1-2. CDR1 and CDR2 (germline): ENHRY, SYGVKD. CDR3 size: 15 residues. The CDR3 protein is CAISESGEKSYGYTF.

Frequency places this clonotype as medium-sized. The rearrangement uses TRBV20-1 and TRBJ2-3; no DNA is available, so the TRBD2 call from TCRdb remains unchecked. The germline gives CDR1 DFQATT, CDR2 SNEGSKA (reference sequence). This CDR3 contains 16 residues. CDR3: CSADTSLLAGGDTQYF.

V and J are TRBV20-1 and TRBJ1-2; TCRdb gives TRBD1 as the D gene, but with no DNA this cannot be confirmed. Germline V gene sequence: CDR1 DFQATT, CDR2 SNEGSKA (reference sequence). This CDR3 is 13 amino acids long. The CDR3 protein is CSASSGQGHGYTF.

This chain links TRBV20-1 with TRBJ1-2; TCRdb's D gene call, TRBD1, goes unchecked for lack of DNA. The CDR3 has 12 amino acids. Germline values: CDR1 DFQATT, CDR2 SNEGSKA (reference sequence). Here the CDR3 reads CSATDRAYGYTF.

This clonotype counts as medium-sized by frequency. The chain links TRBV20-1 to TRBJ2-1. Germline V gene data show CDR1 as DFQATT and CDR2 as SNEGSKA (reference sequence). The CDR3 runs to 14 residues. CDR3 loop: CSARPGSSYNEQFF.

The J gene is TRBJ2-7, the V gene TRBV29-1; TCRdb reports TRBD1, a call that lacks DNA to check it against. The germline V gene has CDR1 SQVTM and CDR2 ANQGSEA. CDR3 length: 14 amino acids. The CDR3 loop reads CSVKDRGSSYEQYF.

This clonotype ranks as medium-sized in terms of frequency. The chain carries TRBV20-1 and TRBJ2-7; checking the TCRdb D call of TRBD2 is not possible without DNA. In germline, CDR1 is DFQATT, CDR2 SNEGSKA (reference sequence). The CDR3 consists of 12 residues. The CDR3 reads CSADSSYEEQYF.

This rearrangement joins TRBV29-1 to TRBJ1-5. Germline lookup yields CDR1 SQVTM and CDR2 ANQGSEA. This CDR3 has 13 amino acids. The CDR3 here is CSVGLAVDQPQHF.

This rearrangement joins TRBV29-1 to TRBJ2-6. The CDR3 has 14 amino acids. Germline values: CDR1 SQVTM, CDR2 ANQGSEA. The CDR3: CSVEDFGGANVLTF.

The genes are TRBV20-1 and TRBJ2-5; as DNA is missing, the TRBD1 call by TCRdb cannot be tested. The CDR3 runs to 15 residues. Germline lookup yields CDR1 DFQATT and CDR2 SNEGSKA (reference sequence). This CDR3 reads CSAPERRRGQETQYF.

This chain links TRBV29-1 with TRBJ1-1; TCRdb's D gene call, TRBD1, goes unchecked for lack of DNA. Germline V gene sequence: CDR1 SQVTM, CDR2 ANQGSEA. This CDR3 is 14 amino acids long. The CDR3 sequence: CSVAGTGGFTEAFF.

The chain links TRBV20-1 to TRBJ2-1; TCRdb picks TRBD2, but there is no DNA to check that call. The CDR3 runs to 13 residues. Germline V gene data show CDR1 as DFQATT and CDR2 as SNEGSKA (reference sequence). The CDR3 loop is CSAPRTSGNEQFF.

This clonotype is classed as medium-sized by frequency. V gene TRBV20-1 combines with J gene TRBJ2-7; TCRdb indicates TRBD1, and absent DNA this call remains unverified. The CDR3 sequence is 13 residues long. Per germline, CDR1 DFQATT and CDR2 SNEGSKA (reference sequence). The CDR3 here is CSAHRQSSYEQYF.

Measured by frequency, this clonotype is medium-sized. The chain carries TRBV20-1 and TRBJ1-5; with no DNA, the TCRdb D assignment of TRBD1 cannot be verified. The CDR3 loop spans 14 amino acids. Germline CDR1 and CDR2: DFQATT and SNEGSKA (reference sequence). The CDR3 region is CSAREGAGFQPQHF.

V is TRBV20-1 and J is TRBJ2-1; with no DNA, the TCRdb D assignment of TRBD1 cannot be verified. The CDR3 runs 14 residues. Germline CDR1 reads DFQATT; CDR2 reads SNEGSKA (reference sequence). The CDR3 sequence: CSAPTGLDTDEQFF.

The V and J genes are TRBV7-8 and TRBJ2-7; TCRdb designates TRBD1, a call that cannot be tested without DNA. This CDR3 has 17 amino acids. Germline V gene lookup returns CDR1 SGHVS and CDR2 FQNEAQ. The CDR3 loop is CASSFEGPPRPRDEQYF.

The chain joins TRBV20-1 to TRBJ1-5; TCRdb lists TRBD1, though no DNA is available to test this call. The germline CDR1 and CDR2 sequences are DFQATT and SNEGSKA (reference sequence). This CDR3 is built from 13 residues. Here the CDR3 reads CSADRDSNQPQHF.

The CDR3 sequence is CASSLNPGQYEQYF. The gene calls are TRBV5-1 and TRBJ2-7; the D call of TRBD1 rests on TCRdb alone, since no DNA is present to check it. The CDR3 runs 14 residues. Germline-derived CDR1 and CDR2 are SGHRS and YFSETQ.

V usage is TRBV29-1 and J usage is TRBJ2-7; the D gene TCRdb calls, TRBD1, cannot be checked with no DNA. Germline assignment: CDR1 SQVTM and CDR2 ANQGSEA. There are 14 residues in the CDR3. The CDR3 protein is CSVEFGQGGSEQYF.